This T cell receptor (beta chain) was sequenced during a study of PD-L1 blockade in urothelial cancer. Turning to the study itself: Blood analysis took place 3 weeks (second dose) and 6 weeks after treatment start. The median T cell count in blood samples was around 150,000.

Clones were sequenced by immunoSEQ multiplex PCR, and TCRdb holds only the in-frame ones, with some missing. The sample yields 95,000 or so clones, around 90% seen once. Time point meaning: pretreatment peripheral blood. The CDR3 extends over 15 amino acids. CDR1 is LNHDA and CDR2 is SQIVND in the germline V gene (reference sequence). V was pared by 1 base and J by 4 bases, with 3 bases of the junction left unmatched. The chain uses TRBV19 and TRBJ1-5, with 8 positions matching TRBD1. This specimen was PBMCs, taken around atezolizumab (anti-PD-L1) treatment. This clonotype originated in a man aged 55 to 70 with urothelial cancer. This CDR3 is CASSIVTGGNQPQHF. The DNA of the CDR3 is TGTGCCAGTAGTATAGTTACAGGGGGAAATCAGCCCCAGCATTTT.